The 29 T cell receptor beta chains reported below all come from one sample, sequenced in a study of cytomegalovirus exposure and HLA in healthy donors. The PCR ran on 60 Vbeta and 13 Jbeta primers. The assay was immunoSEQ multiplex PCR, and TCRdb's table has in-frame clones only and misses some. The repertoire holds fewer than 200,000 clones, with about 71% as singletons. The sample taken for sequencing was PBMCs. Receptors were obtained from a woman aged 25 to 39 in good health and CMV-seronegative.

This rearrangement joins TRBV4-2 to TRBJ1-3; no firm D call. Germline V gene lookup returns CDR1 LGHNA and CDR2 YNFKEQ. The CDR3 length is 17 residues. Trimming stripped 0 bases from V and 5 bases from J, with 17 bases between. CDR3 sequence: CASSQESGNTNRNTIYF. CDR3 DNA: TGTGCCAGCAGCCAAGAAAGTGGCAATACAAATAGAAACACCATATATTTT.

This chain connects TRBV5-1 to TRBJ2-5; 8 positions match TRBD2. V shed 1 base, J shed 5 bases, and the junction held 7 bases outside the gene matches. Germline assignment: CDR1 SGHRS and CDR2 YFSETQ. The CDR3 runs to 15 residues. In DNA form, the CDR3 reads TGCGCCAGCAGCTTGCGGACGGGGGGGGGCGAGACCCAGTACTTC. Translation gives CASSLRTGGGETQYF.

The CDR3 loop is CASSRGAANTEAFF. The CDR3 coding sequence is TGTGCCAGCAGCCGGGGGGCGGCGAACACTGAAGCTTTCTTT. This chain uses TRBV13 with TRBJ1-1, with D possibly being TRBD1 (6 bases). V gave up 5 bases and J gave up 1 base, with 11 bases separating them. CDR3 size: 14 residues. The germline V gene has CDR1 PRHDT and CDR2 FYEKMQ (reference sequence).

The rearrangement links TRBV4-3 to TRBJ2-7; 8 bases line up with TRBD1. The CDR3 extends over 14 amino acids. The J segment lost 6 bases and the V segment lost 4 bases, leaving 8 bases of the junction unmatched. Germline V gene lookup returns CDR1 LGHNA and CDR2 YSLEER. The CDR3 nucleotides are TGCGCCAGCAGCCTCGACAGGGGAGAAAGCGAGCAGTACTTC. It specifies CASSLDRGESEQYF.

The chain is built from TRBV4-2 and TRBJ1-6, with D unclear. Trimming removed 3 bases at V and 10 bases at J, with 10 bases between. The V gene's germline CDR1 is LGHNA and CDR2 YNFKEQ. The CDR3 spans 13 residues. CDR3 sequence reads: CASSQIMGSPLHF. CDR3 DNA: TGTGCCAGCAGCCAGATAATGGGCTCACCCCTCCACTTT.

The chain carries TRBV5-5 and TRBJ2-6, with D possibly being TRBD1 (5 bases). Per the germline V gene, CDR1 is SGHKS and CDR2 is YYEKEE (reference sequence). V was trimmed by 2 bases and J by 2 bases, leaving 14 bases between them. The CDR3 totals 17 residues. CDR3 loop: CASSFVARVTGANVLTF. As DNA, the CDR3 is TGTGCCAGCAGCTTTGTCGCCAGGGTTACTGGGGCCAACGTCCTGACTTTC.

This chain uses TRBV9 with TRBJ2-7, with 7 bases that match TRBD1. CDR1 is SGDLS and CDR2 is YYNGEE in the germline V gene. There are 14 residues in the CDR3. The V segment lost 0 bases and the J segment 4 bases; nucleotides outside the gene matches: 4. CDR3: CASSVDGQAYEQYF. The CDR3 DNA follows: TGTGCCAGCAGCGTAGACGGACAGGCTTACGAGCAGTACTTC. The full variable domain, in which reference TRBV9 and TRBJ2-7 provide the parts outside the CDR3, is DSGVTQTPKHLITATGQRVTLRCSPRSGDLSVYWYQQSLDQGLQFLIQYYNGEERAKGNILERFSAQQFPDLHSELNLSSLELGDSALYFCASSVDGQAYEQYFGPGTRLTVT.

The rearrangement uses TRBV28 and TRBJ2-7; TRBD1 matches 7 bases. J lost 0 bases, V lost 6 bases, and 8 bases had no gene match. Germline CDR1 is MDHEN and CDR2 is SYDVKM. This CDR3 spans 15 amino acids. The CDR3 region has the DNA TGTGCCAGCAGGGTCACAGGGGAAGTCTCCTACGAGCAGTACTTC. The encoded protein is CASRVTGEVSYEQYF.

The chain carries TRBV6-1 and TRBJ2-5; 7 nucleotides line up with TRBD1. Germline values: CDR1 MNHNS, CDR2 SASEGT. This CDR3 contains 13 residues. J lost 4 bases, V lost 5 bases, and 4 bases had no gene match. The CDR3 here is CASSWTGRETQYF. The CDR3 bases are TGTGCCAGCAGTTGGACAGGTCGAGAGACCCAGTACTTC.

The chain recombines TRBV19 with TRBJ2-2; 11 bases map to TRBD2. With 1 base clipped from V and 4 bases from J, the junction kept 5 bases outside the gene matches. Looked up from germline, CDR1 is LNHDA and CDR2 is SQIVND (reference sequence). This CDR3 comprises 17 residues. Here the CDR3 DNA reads TGTGCCAGTAGTATAGTTGGCCTAGCGGGGGGCACCGGGGAGCTGTTTTTT. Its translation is CASSIVGLAGGTGELFF.

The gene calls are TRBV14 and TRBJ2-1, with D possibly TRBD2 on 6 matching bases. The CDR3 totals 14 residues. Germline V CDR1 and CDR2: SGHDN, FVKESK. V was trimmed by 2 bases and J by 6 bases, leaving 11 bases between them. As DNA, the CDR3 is TGTGCCAGCAGCCAACAGCGGGTGATCAATGAGCAGTTCTTC. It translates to CASSQQRVINEQFF. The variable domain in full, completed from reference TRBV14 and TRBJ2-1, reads EAGVTQFPSHSVIEKGQTVTLRCDPISGHDNLYWYRRVMGKEIKFLLHFVKESKQDESGMPNNRFLAERTGGTYSTLKVQPAELEDSGVYFCASSQQRVINEQFFGPGTRLTVL.

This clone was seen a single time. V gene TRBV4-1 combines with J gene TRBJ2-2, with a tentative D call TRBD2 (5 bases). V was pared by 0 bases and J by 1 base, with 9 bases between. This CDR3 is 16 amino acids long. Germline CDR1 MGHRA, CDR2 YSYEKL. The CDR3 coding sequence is TGCGCCAGCAGCCAAGAGCTGGCGGGGAACACCGGGGAGCTGTTTTTT. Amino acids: CASSQELAGNTGELFF.

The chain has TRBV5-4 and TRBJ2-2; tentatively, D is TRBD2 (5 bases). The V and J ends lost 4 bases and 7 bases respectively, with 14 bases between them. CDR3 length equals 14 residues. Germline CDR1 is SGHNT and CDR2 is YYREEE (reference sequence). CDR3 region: CASSVDRGSGELFF. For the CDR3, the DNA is TGTGCCAGCAGCGTGGACCGGGGAAGCGGGGAGCTGTTTTTT.

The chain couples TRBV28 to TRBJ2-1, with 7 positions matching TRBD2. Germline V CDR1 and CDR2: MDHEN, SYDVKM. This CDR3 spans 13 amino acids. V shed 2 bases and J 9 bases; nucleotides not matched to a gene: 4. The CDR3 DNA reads TGTGCCAGCAGTTTAAGTTCGGGAGGTGAGCAGTTCTTC. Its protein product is CASSLSSGGEQFF.

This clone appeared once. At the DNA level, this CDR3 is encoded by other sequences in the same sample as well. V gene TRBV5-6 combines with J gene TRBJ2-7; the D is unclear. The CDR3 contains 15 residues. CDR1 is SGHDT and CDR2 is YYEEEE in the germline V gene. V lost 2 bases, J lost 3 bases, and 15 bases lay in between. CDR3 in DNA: TGTGCCAGCAGCTTCCTTAGTGGTTCCCTCTACGAGCAGTACTTC. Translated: CASSFLSGSLYEQYF.

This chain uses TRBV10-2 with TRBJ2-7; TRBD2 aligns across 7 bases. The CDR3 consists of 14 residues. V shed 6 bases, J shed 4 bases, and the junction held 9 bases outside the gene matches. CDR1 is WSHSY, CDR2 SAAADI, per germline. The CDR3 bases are TGCGCCAGCAGGGGGGGACTAACTCGATACGAGCAGTACTTC. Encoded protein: CASRGGLTRYEQYF.

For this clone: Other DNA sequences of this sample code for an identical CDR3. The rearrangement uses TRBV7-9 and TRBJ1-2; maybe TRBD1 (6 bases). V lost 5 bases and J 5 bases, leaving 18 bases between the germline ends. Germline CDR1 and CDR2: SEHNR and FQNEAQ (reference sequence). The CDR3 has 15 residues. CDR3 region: CASSPGQTSGYGYTF. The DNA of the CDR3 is TGTGCCAGCAGCCCAGGACAGACCTCGGGGTATGGCTACACCTTC.

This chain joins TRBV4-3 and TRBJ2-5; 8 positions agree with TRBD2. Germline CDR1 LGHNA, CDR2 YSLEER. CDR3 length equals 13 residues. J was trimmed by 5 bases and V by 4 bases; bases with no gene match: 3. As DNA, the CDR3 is TGCGCCAGCAGCCCCACGGGAGGGGAGACCCAGTACTTC. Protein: CASSPTGGETQYF.

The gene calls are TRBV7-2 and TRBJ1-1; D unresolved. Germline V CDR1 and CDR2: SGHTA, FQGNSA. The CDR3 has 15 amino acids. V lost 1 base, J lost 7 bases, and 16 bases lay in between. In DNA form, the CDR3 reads TGTGCCAGCAGCTTAGGCGGCCTGACCGGCGATGAAGCTTTCTTT. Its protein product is CASSLGGLTGDEAFF.

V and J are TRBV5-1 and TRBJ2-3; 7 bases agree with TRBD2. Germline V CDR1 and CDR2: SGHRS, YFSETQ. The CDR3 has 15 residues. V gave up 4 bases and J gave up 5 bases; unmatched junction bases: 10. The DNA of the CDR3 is TGCGCCAGCAGCCTGCTAGCGGTCCCGTTAGATACGCAGTATTTT. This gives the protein CASSLLAVPLDTQYF. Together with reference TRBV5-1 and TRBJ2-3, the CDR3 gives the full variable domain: KAGVTQTPRYLIKTRGQQVTLSCSPISGHRSVSWYQQTPGQGLQFLFEYFSETQRNKGNFPGRFSGRQFSNSRSEMNVSTLELGDSALYLCASSLLAVPLDTQYFGPGTRLTVL.

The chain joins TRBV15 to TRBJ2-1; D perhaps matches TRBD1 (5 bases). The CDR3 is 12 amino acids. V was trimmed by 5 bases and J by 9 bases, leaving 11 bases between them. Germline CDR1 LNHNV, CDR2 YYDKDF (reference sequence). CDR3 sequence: CATSRQLGEQFF. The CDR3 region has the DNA TGTGCCACCAGCCGACAGTTGGGTGAGCAGTTCTTC.

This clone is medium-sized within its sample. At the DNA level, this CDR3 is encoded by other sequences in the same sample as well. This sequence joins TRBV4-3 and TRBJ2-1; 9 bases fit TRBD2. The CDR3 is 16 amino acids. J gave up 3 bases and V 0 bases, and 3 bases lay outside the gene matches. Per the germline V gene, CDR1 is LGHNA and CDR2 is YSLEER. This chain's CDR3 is CASSQDSSGSYNEQFF. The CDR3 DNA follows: TGCGCCAGCAGCCAAGATAGTAGCGGGAGCTACAATGAGCAGTTCTTC.

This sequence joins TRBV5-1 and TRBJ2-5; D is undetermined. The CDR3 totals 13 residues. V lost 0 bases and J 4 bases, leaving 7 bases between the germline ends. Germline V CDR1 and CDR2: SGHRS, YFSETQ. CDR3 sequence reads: CASSLVIAETQYF. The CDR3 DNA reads TGCGCCAGCAGCTTGGTAATAGCAGAGACCCAGTACTTC.

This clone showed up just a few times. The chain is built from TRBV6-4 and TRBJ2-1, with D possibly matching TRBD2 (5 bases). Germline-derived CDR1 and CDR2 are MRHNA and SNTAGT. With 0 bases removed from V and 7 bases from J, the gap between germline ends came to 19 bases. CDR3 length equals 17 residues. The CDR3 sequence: CASSDSSKGADSNEQFF. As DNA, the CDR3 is TGTGCCAGCAGTGACTCAAGCAAAGGAGCGGATAGTAATGAGCAGTTCTTC.

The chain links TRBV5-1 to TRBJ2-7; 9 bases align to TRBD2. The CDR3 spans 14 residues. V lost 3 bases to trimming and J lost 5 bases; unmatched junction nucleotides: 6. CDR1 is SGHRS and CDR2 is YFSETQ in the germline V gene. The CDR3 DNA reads TGCGCCAGCAGCTCCGGGACTAGCCCCCACGAGCAGTACTTC. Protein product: CASSSGTSPHEQYF.

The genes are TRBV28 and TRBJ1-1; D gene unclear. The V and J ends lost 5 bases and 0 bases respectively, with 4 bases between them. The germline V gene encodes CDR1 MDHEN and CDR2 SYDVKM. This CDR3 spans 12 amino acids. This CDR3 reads CASSPMNTEAFF. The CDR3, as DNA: TGTGCCAGCAGTCCCATGAACACTGAAGCTTTCTTT. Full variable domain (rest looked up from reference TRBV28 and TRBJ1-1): DVKVTQSSRYLVKRTGEKVFLECVQDMDHENMFWYRQDPGLGLRLIYFSYDVKMKEKGDIPEGYSVSREKKERFSLILESASTNQTSMYLCASSPMNTEAFFGQGTRLTVV.

The CDR3 region is CASSFRGSRDTQYF. CDR3 nucleotide sequence: TGTGCCAGCAGCTTCCGGGGGAGTAGGGATACGCAGTATTTT. The V and J genes are TRBV5-8 and TRBJ2-3; TRBD2 might be the D (6 bases). V lost 2 bases, J lost 6 bases, and 13 bases lay in between. The CDR3 is 14 residues long. Germline CDR1 and CDR2: SGHTS and YDEGEE.

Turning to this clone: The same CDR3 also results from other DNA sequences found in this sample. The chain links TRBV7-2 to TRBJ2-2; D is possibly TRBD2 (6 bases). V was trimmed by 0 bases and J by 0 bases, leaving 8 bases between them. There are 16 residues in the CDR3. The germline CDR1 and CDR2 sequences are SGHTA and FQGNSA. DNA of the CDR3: TGTGCCAGCAGCTTAGCGGGAGGAACGAACACCGGGGAGCTGTTTTTT. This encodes CASSLAGGTNTGELFF.

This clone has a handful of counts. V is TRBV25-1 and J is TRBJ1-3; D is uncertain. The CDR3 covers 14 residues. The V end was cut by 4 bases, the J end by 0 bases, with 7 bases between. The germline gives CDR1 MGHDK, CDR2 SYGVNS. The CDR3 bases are TGTGCCAGCAGTGTCACAGTCTCTGGAAACACCATATATTTT. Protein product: CASSVTVSGNTIYF.